The 25 T cell receptor beta chains below were found in one sample sequenced in a study of read filtering for tumor transcriptome and immune sequencing. From roughly 390 ng of RNA, a library with molecular barcoded alpha/delta and beta/gamma adaptors was made. TCRdb ran MiXCR on the reads and lists one entry per CDR3 protein. The table lists some 120,000 distinct CDR3 sequences, over 10% of them singletons. Sequenced sample: a population of CD138-negative cells sorted from bone marrow. These receptors came from a donor older than 35 with multiple myeloma.

This clonotype was seen many times. The chain combines TRBV15 with TRBJ2-7; D might be TRBD1 (6 bases). The CDR3 spans 14 residues. Germline V lookup: CDR1 LNHNV, CDR2 YYDKDF (reference sequence). V was cut by 5 bases and J by 2 bases, with 13 bases left in between. In DNA form, the CDR3 reads TGTGCCACCAGCCTTCTGACAGGTACCTACGAGCAGTACTTC. Translating gives CATSLLTGTYEQYF. The whole variable domain, remainder taken from reference TRBV15 and TRBJ2-7, is DAMVIQNPRYQVTQFGKPVTLSCSQTLNHNVMYWYQQKSSQAPKLLFHYYDKDFNNEADTPDNFQSRRPNTSFCFLDIRSPGLGDTAMYLCATSLLTGTYEQYFGPGTRLTVT.

This clonotype was picked up many times. This chain connects TRBV19 to TRBJ1-2; 8 nucleotides line up with TRBD1. CDR3 length equals 17 residues. Germline V lookup: CDR1 LNHDA, CDR2 SQIVND (reference sequence). Trimming took 3 bases from V and 4 from J; bases not matched to a gene: 13. Written as DNA, the CDR3 is TGTGCCAGTAGTATCCCACGCACGACAGGGGCACTCTATGGCTACACCTTC. This codes for CASSIPRTTGALYGYTF.

The chain links TRBV7-8 to TRBJ2-2; the D call may be TRBD1 or TRBD2 (6 bases each). Germline assignment: CDR1 SGHVS and CDR2 FQNEAQ. V lost 6 bases, J lost 7 bases, and 15 bases lay in between. This CDR3 has 14 residues. The CDR3 here is CASSPGGGNGELFF. CDR3 nucleotide sequence: TGTGCCAGCAGTCCAGGAGGGGGAAACGGGGAGCTGTTTTTT.

This clonotype occurred many times. The rearrangement uses TRBV12-3 or TRBV12-4 and TRBJ1-1; D remains ambiguous. With 6 bases removed from V and 6 bases from J, the gap between germline ends came to 20 bases. This CDR3 is 15 amino acids long. For the CDR3, the DNA is TGTGCCAGCAGACGACATTTGGCCCGAACCGCTGAAGCTTTCTTT. Its protein is CASRRHLARTAEAFF.

The J gene is TRBJ2-3, the V gene TRBV5-1, with TRBD1 matching over 10 bases. Losses at the gene ends were 7 bases for V and 3 bases for J; bases not matched to a gene: 17. This CDR3 has 18 amino acids. Looked up from germline, CDR1 is SGHRS and CDR2 is YFSETQ. The DNA for the CDR3 is TGCGCCAGCGGACCCGGGACAGGGGTCCGAGGGTTAACAGATACGCAGTATTTT. Amino acid sequence: CASGPGTGVRGLTDTQYF.

Concerning this clonotype itself: This may arise from a read error, as a much more abundant clone is one base away. The chain carries TRBV9 and TRBJ1-1, with D possibly TRBD1 on 5 matching bases. Germline assignment: CDR1 SGDLS and CDR2 YYNGEE. CDR3 length: 14 amino acids. The CDR3 sequence: CASCVTALNTEAFF. CDR3 coding DNA: TGTGCCAGCTGCGTGACAGCCTTGAACACTGAAGCTTTCTTT.

A remark on this clonotype: A far larger clone is one base from this, pointing to a likely read error. The chain uses TRBV11-1 and TRBJ2-2, with D perhaps matching TRBD1 (6 bases). Per the germline V gene, CDR1 is SGHAT and CDR2 is FQDESV (reference sequence). This CDR3 has 15 residues. With 4 bases removed from V and 3 bases from J, the gap between germline ends came to 12 bases. The DNA for the CDR3 is TGTGCCAGCAGCTCCTCGACAGGATACACCGGGGAGCTGTTTTTT. This codes for CASSSSTGYTGELFF.

This clonotype was counted at least ten times. The J gene is TRBJ2-5, the V gene TRBV2; 9 bases are shared with TRBD2. The germline CDR1 and CDR2 sequences are SNHLY and FYNNEI. J was trimmed by 3 bases and V by 2 bases; bases with no gene match: 4. The length of the CDR3 is 15 residues. Written as DNA, the CDR3 is TGTGCCAGCAGTGAAAGGGCTAGCGGGGAAGAGACCCAGTACTTC. Translated: CASSERASGEETQYF.

This clonotype has at least ten counts. This chain joins TRBV20-1 and TRBJ1-1; D not certain. The germline gives CDR1 DFQATT, CDR2 SNEGSKA (reference sequence). This CDR3 comprises 14 residues. This CDR3 reads CSGVEGPNPLEAFF. CDR3 DNA sequence: TGCAGCGGGGTGGAGGGCCCGAACCCCCTTGAAGCTTTCTTT.

Of note for this clonotype: This may stem from a read error, because a much larger clone lies one nucleotide away. The chain joins TRBV6-5 to TRBJ2-7; no definite D call. Per the germline V gene, CDR1 is MNHEY and CDR2 is SVGAGI. The CDR3 sequence is 13 residues long. The CDR3 is CASSYTVSCEQYF. In DNA form, the CDR3 reads TGTGCCAGCAGTTACACAGTCTCCTGCGAGCAGTACTTC.

This clonotype came up many times. V gene TRBV18 combines with J gene TRBJ2-7; D call uncertain. Germline V gives CDR1 KGHSH, CDR2 LQKENI. This CDR3 spans 13 amino acids. The V and J ends lost 0 bases and 6 bases respectively, with 9 bases between them. CDR3: CASSPPTPSEQYF. The CDR3 coding sequence is TGTGCCAGCTCACCACCGACGCCGAGCGAGCAGTACTTC. Supplemented by reference TRBV18 and TRBJ2-7, the full variable domain reads NAGVMQNPRHLVRRRGQEARLRCSPMKGHSHVYWYRQLPEEGLKFMVYLQKENIIDESGMPKERFSAEFPKEGPSILRIQQVVRGDSAAYFCASSPPTPSEQYFGPGTRLTVT.

This clonotype has a count of ten or more. The rearrangement uses TRBV20-1 and TRBJ2-1, with D uncertain. Per the germline V gene, CDR1 is DFQATT and CDR2 is SNEGSKA (reference sequence). V was clipped by 0 bases and J by 5 bases, with 8 bases between them. The CDR3 has 13 residues. The CDR3 sequence is CSARDRYHNEQFF. In DNA form, the CDR3 reads TGCAGTGCTAGAGACAGGTACCACAATGAGCAGTTCTTC.

This clonotype came up many times. V gene TRBV27 combines with J gene TRBJ2-7; the D gene is possibly TRBD1 (5 bases). CDR3 length: 15 residues. Germline assignment: CDR1 MNHEY and CDR2 SMNVEV (reference sequence). The V end was cut by 0 bases, the J end by 7 bases, with 16 bases between. In DNA, the CDR3 is TGTGCCAGCAGTTTATCCCTGACAGCCAGGCGGGAGCAGTACTTC. Protein: CASSLSLTARREQYF.

This clonotype has at least ten counts. This chain joins TRBV6-1 and TRBJ1-2, with no clear D. V was cut by 7 bases and J by 2 bases, with 17 bases left in between. The germline CDR1 and CDR2 sequences are MNHNS and SASEGT. The CDR3 is 15 amino acids. In nucleotides, the CDR3 is TGTGCCAGCATAGCCCCGGACGGAGGGAACTATGGCTACACCTTC. It codes for CASIAPDGGNYGYTF.

This clonotype was observed at least ten times. CDR3 DNA sequence: TGTGCCAGCAGCGTAGAGGCTAGCGGGACGCATACGCAGTATTTT. As protein: CASSVEASGTHTQYF. J is TRBJ2-3 and V is TRBV9, with TRBD2 identical over 9 bases. J was trimmed by 7 bases and V by 0 bases; bases with no gene match: 6. The CDR3 is 15 amino acids. Germline values: CDR1 SGDLS, CDR2 YYNGEE.

This clonotype was picked up many times. The chain's CDR3 is CASSPRTGITEAFF. The CDR3 nucleotides are TGTGCCAGCAGTCCACGGACAGGGATCACTGAAGCTTTCTTT. The V gene is TRBV12-3 or TRBV12-4, the J gene TRBJ1-1; 8 bases agree with TRBD1. The CDR3 loop spans 14 amino acids. V was clipped by 5 bases and J by 4 bases; unmatched bases: 6.

Ten or more counts support this clonotype. The chain has TRBV14 and TRBJ2-3, with unresolved D. The CDR3 length is 12 residues. Germline CDR1 and CDR2: SGHDN and FVKESK. Trimming shortened V by 1 base and J by 2 bases, and 1 base separated the two germline ends. CDR3 bases: TGTGCCAGCAGCCAAGTCACAGATACGCAGTATTTT. It is translated as CASSQVTDTQYF.

The chain employs TRBV7-8 and TRBJ2-5; 12 bases are shared with TRBD2. This CDR3 has 16 residues. Germline trimming cut 1 base from V and 6 bases from J; bases unmatched to any gene: 6. CDR1 and CDR2 from the germline V gene are SGHVS and FQNEAQ. CDR3 nucleotide sequence: TGTGCCAGCAGCTTAGATCTAGCGGGGGGGTGGCAGACCCAGTACTTC. This translates into CASSLDLAGGWQTQYF.

Comment on this clonotype: This could be a read error, since a much larger clone is one nucleotide away. The CDR3 protein is CDSSLSWSGTGELFF. The CDR3 nucleotides read TGTGACAGCAGTTTAAGCTGGAGTGGCACCGGGGAGCTGTTTTTT. The chain is built from TRBV27 and TRBJ2-2; no reliable D call. The CDR3 consists of 15 residues. Per germline, CDR1 MNHEY and CDR2 SMNVEV (reference sequence).

This clonotype was seen at least ten times. The chain uses TRBV20-1 and TRBJ1-5; unclear D gene. V was cut by 3 bases and J by 0 bases, with 9 bases left in between. Germline V CDR1 and CDR2: DFQATT, SNEGSKA (reference sequence). The CDR3 totals 14 residues. CDR3 DNA: TGCAGTGCTAGGGGTGGGAATAGCAATCAGCCCCAGCATTTT. It translates to CSARGGNSNQPQHF.

The chain links TRBV20-1 to TRBJ1-1; 7 bases are a match to TRBD1. The CDR3 is made up of 15 amino acids. J lost 4 bases, V lost 0 bases, and 8 bases had no gene match. Germline loops: CDR1 DFQATT, CDR2 SNEGSKA (reference sequence). The CDR3 reads CSARDRQGGGTEAFF. DNA of the CDR3: TGCAGTGCTAGAGATAGGCAGGGGGGGGGCACTGAAGCTTTCTTT.

This clonotype was recorded many times. The chain is built from TRBV15 and TRBJ2-4; no clear D. CDR1 and CDR2 (germline): LNHNV, YYDKDF (reference sequence). CDR3 length: 15 residues. With 8 bases removed from V and 0 bases from J, the gap between germline ends came to 14 bases. This chain's CDR3 is CATGWGSLAKNIQYF. CDR3 DNA: TGTGCCACCGGGTGGGGTTCTTTAGCCAAAAACATTCAGTACTTC.

This clonotype has a count of ten or more. CDR3 sequence: CASSYLGQGTEAFF. The CDR3 region has the DNA TGCGCCAGCAGCTACTTAGGGCAGGGCACTGAAGCTTTCTTT. This chain connects TRBV5-1 to TRBJ1-1, with a weak D call TRBD1 (5 bases). The CDR3 covers 14 residues. Germline assignment: CDR1 SGHRS and CDR2 YFSETQ. Trimming left V 3 bases short and J 4 bases short, with 13 bases between.

This clonotype was seen repeatedly, ten times or more. The CDR3 sequence is CASSKVVQTPYSNQPQHF. DNA for the CDR3: TGTGCCAGCAGCAAAGTTGTGCAGACCCCATATAGCAATCAGCCCCAGCATTTT. This chain joins TRBV21-1 and TRBJ1-5. TRBV21-1 is noted as a pseudogene. The CDR3 contains 18 residues.

This clonotype was observed many times. This rearrangement joins TRBV5-4 to TRBJ2-1; a weak D match, TRBD2 (6 bases). The CDR3 sequence is 13 residues long. Germline CDR1 reads SGHNT; CDR2 reads YYREEE (reference sequence). Trimming took off 4 bases at V and 4 bases at J, with 9 bases between the two ends. The CDR3 reads CASSRAGYNEQFF. DNA for the CDR3: TGTGCCAGCAGCCGGGCGGGGTACAATGAGCAGTTCTTC.